This T cell receptor (beta chain) was found in a study of blood T cells in healthy people across ages. The CDR3 spans 13 residues. The germline V and J ends were trimmed by 7 bases and 2 bases, with 11 bases remaining between them. Per germline, CDR1 MNHNS and CDR2 SASEGT. A second roughly 6 to 12 cycle PCR used barcoded and J-beta primers. TCRdb reprocessed the 5' RACE reads via MiXCR and lists one record per CDR3 protein. The table lists 950,000 to 1,200,000 distinct CDR3 sequences, 35% to 40% of them singletons. This receptor was identified in a young man in good health. Input material: blood. The gene calls are TRBV6-1 and TRBJ1-2; possible D gene TRBD1, 6 bases. The CDR3 bases are TGTGCCAGCAAACAGGGACTGAACTATGGCTACACCTTC. Translated: CASKQGLNYGYTF.